One and the same sample provided the 7 T cell receptor beta chains below, sequenced in a study of blood T cells in healthy people across ages. Sample-barcoded 5' priming and a J-beta primer mix drove a second PCR of about 6 to 11 cycles. TCRdb recomputed calls from the 5' RACE reads with MiXCR, one row per CDR3 protein. The sample lists approximately 800,000 distinct CDR3 sequences, about 56% occurring once. The sample comprised blood. These receptors were collected from a man aged 35 to 55 in good health.

This clonotype occurred a few times. The chain employs TRBV20-1 and TRBJ2-1; TRBD1 matches 8 bases. The length of the CDR3 is 14 residues. Germline CDR1 and CDR2: DFQATT and SNEGSKA (reference sequence). The V gene end was trimmed by 0 bases and the J gene end by 7 bases; junction bases not matched to a gene: 5. CDR3 sequence: CSARDQGAGNEQFF. In DNA, the CDR3 is TGCAGTGCTAGAGATCAGGGGGCGGGAAATGAGCAGTTCTTC.

The rearrangement joins TRBV12-3 or TRBV12-4 to TRBJ1-5; D is unresolved. Trimming took 3 bases from V and 3 from J, leaving 9 bases between them. This CDR3 is 14 amino acids long. The CDR3: CASSLLGDNQPQHF. CDR3 sequence (DNA): TGTGCCAGCAGTTTGCTCGGGGACAATCAGCCCCAGCATTTT.

This clonotype has more than one count but fewer than ten. V is TRBV7-3 and J is TRBJ2-5, with TRBD1 matching over 11 bases. The trim removed 5 bases at V and 3 bases at J, leaving 5 bases unmatched. The CDR3 runs 15 residues. Germline V gene data show CDR1 as SGHTA and CDR2 as FQGTGA. The CDR3 DNA is TGTGCCAGCAGCCCCTGGGGACAGGGGGAAGAGACCCAGTACTTC. It is translated as CASSPWGQGEETQYF. Using reference TRBV7-3 and TRBJ2-5 for the parts outside the CDR3, the full variable domain is GAGVSQTPSNKVTEKGKYVELRCDPISGHTALYWYRQSLGQGPEFLIYFQGTGAADDSGLPNDRFFAVRPEGSVSTLKIQRTERGDSAVYLCASSPWGQGEETQYFGPGTRLLVL.

There are many counts of this clonotype. An end of the junction differs from the germline gene, which may be a read error. The DNA of the CDR3 is TGCGCCAGCAGCTTCCAGGGACTATCCTACGAGCAGTACTTC. Residues: CASSFQGLSYEQYF. This chain connects TRBV7-2 to TRBJ2-7; 7 bases match TRBD2. The CDR3 contains 14 residues. Germline values: CDR1 SGHTA, CDR2 FQGNSA.

V and J are TRBV2 and TRBJ1-1, with D tentatively TRBD1 (5 bases). Germline V gene data show CDR1 as SNHLY and CDR2 as FYNNEI. This CDR3 is 14 amino acids long. V lost 6 bases to trimming and J lost 4 bases, with 15 bases between them. CDR3 sequence: CASSGGSVGTEAFF. CDR3 bases: TGTGCCAGCAGCGGGGGATCAGTGGGCACTGAAGCTTTCTTT.

The V and J genes are TRBV20-1 and TRBJ2-3, with D unresolved. Germline CDR1 is DFQATT and CDR2 is SNEGSKA (reference sequence). V dropped 0 bases and J dropped 4 bases, with 8 bases sitting between them. The CDR3 has 13 amino acids. CDR3 DNA sequence: TGCAGTGCTAGAGATCCCATGCCAGATACGCAGTATTTT. Encoded protein: CSARDPMPDTQYF.

The V call is TRBV12-3 or TRBV12-4, the J call TRBJ2-1; weak D call: TRBD1 (5 bases). Deletions cut 6 bases from V and 8 bases from J, with 11 bases between. The CDR3 runs to 12 residues. The CDR3 sequence is CASSYRYHEQFF. The CDR3 DNA reads as TGTGCCAGCAGCTACAGGTACCATGAGCAGTTCTTC.